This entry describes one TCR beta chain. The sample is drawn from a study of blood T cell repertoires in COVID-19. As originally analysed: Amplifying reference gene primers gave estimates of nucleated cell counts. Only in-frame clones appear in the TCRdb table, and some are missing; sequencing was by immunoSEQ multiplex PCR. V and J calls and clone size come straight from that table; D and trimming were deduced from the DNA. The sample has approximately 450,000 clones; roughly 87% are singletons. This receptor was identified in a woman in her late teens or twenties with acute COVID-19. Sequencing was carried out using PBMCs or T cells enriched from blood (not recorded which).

The CDR3 nucleotides are TGTGCCAGCAGCTTAGACGACAGGGGGCCGTTCTTC. Its translation: CASSLDDRGPFF. The chain combines TRBV11-2 with TRBJ2-1; 10 positions agree with TRBD1. Trimming took 0 bases from V and 15 from J; bases not matched to a gene: 2. CDR3 length: 12 amino acids. CDR1 is SGHAT and CDR2 is FQNNGV in the germline V gene.